This T cell receptor beta chain was identified during a study of shared clonotypes between healthy human individuals. About the research overall: CD4 naive cells filled three plates per donor, CD4 memory three, CD8 naive two and CD8 memory one. General observations from the study: Generation of non-shared clonotypes was less probable than generation of clonotypes shared by all four donors.

CDR3 length: 18 residues. Germline assignment: CDR1 PRHDT and CDR2 FYEKMQ (reference sequence). The V segment lost 5 bases and the J segment 0 bases; nucleotides outside the gene matches: 12. On this clone: The antigen remains unidentified.

Researchers divided each subset's genomic DNA evenly across several immunoSEQ plates. TCRdb keeps only in-frame clones here, not all; method: immunoSEQ multiplex PCR. The table has more than 2 million clones, around 96% seen once; the top ten hold around 1.1%. Terminally differentiated effector memory CD45RA+ cells were left out of the naive CD8 fraction, which was CD45RO-negative and positively selected for CCR7. The chain has TRBV13 and TRBJ2-7; TRBD2 agrees at 11 bases. Sequenced: naive CD8+ T cells sorted from blood. The sequence derives from a man between 18 and 35 years old in good health. The CDR3 coding sequence is TGTGCCAGCAGCCAGGCCCCCTGGGGACTAGCGGACTCCTACGAGCAGTACTTC. Translation: CASSQAPWGLADSYEQYF.